The next 14 T cell receptor beta chains were all read from a single sample in a study of T-cell memory formation after mild COVID-19. TCRdb reanalysed the 5' RACE reads using MiXCR and keeps one entry per CDR3 protein. The sample has roughly 110,000 distinct CDR3 sequences, approximately 13% seen once. Sequenced input: PBMCs or a T cell subset sorted from them (not recorded which). Receptor source: an adult woman who had mild COVID-19 (a few samples of this study predate the infection). Cell type and time point are not known.

This clonotype was seen at least ten times. This chain joins TRBV7-2 and TRBJ2-1, with TRBD2 matching 12 bases. The J segment lost 4 bases and the V segment lost 2 bases, leaving 6 bases of the junction unmatched. CDR1 is SGHTA and CDR2 is FQGNSA in the germline V gene. This CDR3 has 17 amino acids. CDR3 bases: TGTGCCAGCAGCTTAATTCTAGCGGGAGGGCGGTACAATGAGCAGTTCTTC. It codes for CASSLILAGGRYNEQFF.

This clonotype was found a few times. This chain joins TRBV20-1 and TRBJ2-5; D uncertain. Per germline, CDR1 DFQATT and CDR2 SNEGSKA (reference sequence). This CDR3 is built from 17 residues. V was trimmed by 3 bases and J by 2 bases, leaving 22 bases between them. The CDR3 bases are TGCAGTGCTAGTAATCCCCCGGGTTCAGAAACTCAAGAGACCCAGTACTTC. Translated, it gives CSASNPPGSETQETQYF.

The V and J genes are TRBV20-1 and TRBJ2-3, with D perhaps matching TRBD1 or TRBD2 (5 bases each). The CDR3 covers 15 residues. V shed 0 bases and J shed 5 bases, with 15 bases lying between them. CDR1 DFQATT and CDR2 SNEGSKA come from the germline V gene (reference sequence). The CDR3 DNA follows: TGCAGTGCTAGAGAGGGGCTAGAGAGGGAAGATACGCAGTATTTT. Residues: CSAREGLEREDTQYF.

The chain recombines TRBV5-1 with TRBJ2-1; TRBD2 aligns across 11 bases. The CDR3 consists of 17 residues. The V segment lost 3 bases and the J segment 2 bases; nucleotides outside the gene matches: 7. The germline CDR1 and CDR2 sequences are SGHRS and YFSETQ. CDR3 nucleotide sequence: TGCGCCAGCAGCTACACTGGACTAGCGGGTGCCTACAATGAGCAGTTCTTC. Amino acid sequence: CASSYTGLAGAYNEQFF.

This clonotype turned up a few times. The rearrangement joins TRBV4-1 to TRBJ1-1; a possible D gene is TRBD1 (5 bases). The germline V gene encodes CDR1 MGHRA and CDR2 YSYEKL. The CDR3 runs 16 residues. V lost 2 bases to trimming and J lost 1 base, with 14 bases between them. CDR3 region: CASSQQGLGANTEAFF. Written as DNA, the CDR3 is TGCGCCAGCAGCCAACAGGGTCTTGGGGCGAACACTGAAGCTTTCTTT.

The chain couples TRBV14 to TRBJ2-5, with a possible D match to TRBD2 (5 bases). Germline CDR1 and CDR2: SGHDN and FVKESK. CDR3 size: 15 residues. The ends were cut back, 2 bases at V and 3 bases at J, with 13 bases in the middle. In DNA, the CDR3 is TGTGCCAGCAGCCAACGCGGGCCAATAAAAGAGACCCAGTACTTC. It is translated as CASSQRGPIKETQYF. Combining the CDR3 with reference TRBV14 and TRBJ2-5 gives the whole variable domain EAGVTQFPSHSVIEKGQTVTLRCDPISGHDNLYWYRRVMGKEIKFLLHFVKESKQDESGMPNNRFLAERTGGTYSTLKVQPAELEDSGVYFCASSQRGPIKETQYFGPGTRLLVL.

The table lists this clonotype with a few counts. The V call is TRBV5-6, the J call TRBJ2-1; no definite D call. V was cut by 3 bases and J by 4 bases, with 5 bases left in between. From germline, CDR1 is SGHDT and CDR2 YYEEEE. CDR3 length: 12 amino acids. The CDR3 here is CASSSRYNEQFF. DNA of the CDR3: TGTGCCAGCAGCTCCAGGTACAATGAGCAGTTCTTC.

The genes are TRBV13 and TRBJ2-7; either TRBD1 or TRBD2 may fit D (6 bases each). V was pared by 6 bases and J by 3 bases, with 12 bases between. The CDR3 runs to 13 residues. Germline loops: CDR1 PRHDT, CDR2 FYEKMQ (reference sequence). The CDR3 DNA reads as TGTGCCAGCAGGAAGGGGGGTTACTACGAGCAGTACTTC. It translates to CASRKGGYYEQYF.

This clonotype was detected a few times. This chain connects TRBV5-1 to TRBJ2-2; 7 bases are shared with TRBD1. J gave up 3 bases and V 1 base, and 3 bases lay outside the gene matches. Germline-derived CDR1 and CDR2 are SGHRS and YFSETQ. The CDR3 loop spans 15 amino acids. The CDR3 DNA follows: TGCGCCAGCAGCTTGACAGGGGTCGACACCGGGGAGCTGTTTTTT. Translating gives CASSLTGVDTGELFF. Full variable domain (outside the CDR3, taken from reference TRBV5-1 and TRBJ2-2): KAGVTQTPRYLIKTRGQQVTLSCSPISGHRSVSWYQQTPGQGLQFLFEYFSETQRNKGNFPGRFSGRQFSNSRSEMNVSTLELGDSALYLCASSLTGVDTGELFFGEGSRLTVL.

The rearrangement joins TRBV24-1 to TRBJ2-1; 8 nucleotides match TRBD2. V was clipped by 6 bases and J by 2 bases; unmatched bases: 8. Germline CDR1 and CDR2: KGHDR and SFDVKD. There are 16 residues in the CDR3. CDR3 bases: TGTGCCACCAGTCAGGTTTCTAGCGGGCCCTACAATGAGCAGTTCTTC. The encoded protein is CATSQVSSGPYNEQFF.

The V call is TRBV24-1, the J call TRBJ2-5, with D perhaps TRBD1 or TRBD2 (5 bases each). The germline gives CDR1 KGHDR, CDR2 SFDVKD. The CDR3 has 15 amino acids. V lost 1 base, J lost 2 bases, and 10 bases lay in between. For the CDR3, the DNA is TGTGCCACCAGTGATTTAGGGACGGGTCAAGAGACCCAGTACTTC. Translating gives CATSDLGTGQETQYF.

This clonotype was seen more than once but under ten times. The chain employs TRBV29-1 and TRBJ2-5, with 7 bases fitting TRBD2. CDR1 is SQVTM, CDR2 ANQGSEA, per germline. V dropped 6 bases and J dropped 2; count of bases not matched to a gene: 12. The CDR3 length is 15 residues. The CDR3 nucleotides are TGCAGCGTCACCATTCCGGGGGGATATCAAGAGACCCAGTACTTC. It specifies CSVTIPGGYQETQYF.

The chain combines TRBV6-1 with TRBJ2-6; weak D call: TRBD1 (6 bases). Trimming pared 6 bases from V and 5 bases from J, leaving 20 bases between. CDR1 MNHNS and CDR2 SASEGT come from the germline V gene. The CDR3 is 17 amino acids. DNA of the CDR3: TGTGCCAGCAGCCCCGGGCAGGGGCAGATCTGGGCCAACGTCCTGACTTTC. Protein product: CASSPGQGQIWANVLTF.

This clonotype was seen a few times. The rearrangement links TRBV20-1 to TRBJ2-7; no clear D gene. The CDR3 loop spans 14 amino acids. Between the trimmed V and J ends, which lost 3 bases and 5 bases, there was a span of 17 bases. The germline V gene has CDR1 DFQATT and CDR2 SNEGSKA (reference sequence). The CDR3: CSASWRLQIDEQYF. The CDR3 DNA reads TGCAGTGCTAGTTGGAGACTGCAGATAGACGAGCAGTACTTC.